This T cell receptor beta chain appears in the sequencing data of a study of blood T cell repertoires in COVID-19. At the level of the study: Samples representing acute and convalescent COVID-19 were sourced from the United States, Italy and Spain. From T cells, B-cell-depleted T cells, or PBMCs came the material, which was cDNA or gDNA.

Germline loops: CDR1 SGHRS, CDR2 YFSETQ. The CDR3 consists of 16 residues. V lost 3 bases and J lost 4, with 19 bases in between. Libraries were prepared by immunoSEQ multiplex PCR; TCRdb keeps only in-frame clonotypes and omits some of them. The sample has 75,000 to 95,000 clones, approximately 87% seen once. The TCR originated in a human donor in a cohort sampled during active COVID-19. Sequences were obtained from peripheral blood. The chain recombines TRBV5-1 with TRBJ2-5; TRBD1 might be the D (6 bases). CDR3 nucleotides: TGCGCCAGCAGCTCCCCGGACAGCCCGAAGGGAGAGACCCAGTACTTC. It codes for CASSSPDSPKGETQYF.